A single T cell receptor (beta chain) is shown here with its context. Its antigen remains unidentified. Sequencing used immunoSEQ multiplex PCR; TCRdb keeps in-frame clones, though not all of them. The table has 180,000 or so clones, around 90% seen once. This specimen comes from a study of T cell responses to AZD1222 COVID-19 vaccine. Study summary: Second-dose groups at about 4 or about 12 weeks were pooled.

Germline V gene sequence: CDR1 SGDLS, CDR2 YYNGEE. V lost 0 bases and J 4 bases, leaving 19 bases between the germline ends. The CDR3 is made up of 17 amino acids. Study-wide results and limits: Clonal diversity may have been underestimated in mostly white British donors. Regions 160-218 and 743-854 dominated among vaccine-associated CD4 TCRs spanning spike. Spike-specific TCR repertoires showed rising breadth and depth after two AZD1222 doses.

Sequenced material: peripheral blood, taken on day 0 of AZD1222 vaccination. The chain carries TRBV9 and TRBJ2-5; no clear D gene. The sequence was collected from an adult in good health. The CDR3 region has the DNA TGTGCCAGCAGCGTAGAGCCCAGACCCGTCCCCCCAGAGACCCAGTACTTC. Its protein is CASSVEPRPVPPETQYF.